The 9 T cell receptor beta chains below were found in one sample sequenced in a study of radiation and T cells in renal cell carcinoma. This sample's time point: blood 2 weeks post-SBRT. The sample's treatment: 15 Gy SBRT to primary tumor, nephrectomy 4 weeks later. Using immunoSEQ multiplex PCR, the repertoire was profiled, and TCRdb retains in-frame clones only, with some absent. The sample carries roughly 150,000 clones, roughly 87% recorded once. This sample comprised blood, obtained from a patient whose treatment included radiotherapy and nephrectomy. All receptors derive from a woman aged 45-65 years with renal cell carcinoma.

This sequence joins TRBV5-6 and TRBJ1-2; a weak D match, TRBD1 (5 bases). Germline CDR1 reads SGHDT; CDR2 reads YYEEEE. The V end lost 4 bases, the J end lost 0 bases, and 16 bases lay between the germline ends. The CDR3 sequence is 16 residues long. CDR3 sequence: CASSERMTDPNYGYTF. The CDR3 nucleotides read TGTGCCAGCAGCGAGCGGATGACAGATCCTAACTATGGCTACACCTTC.

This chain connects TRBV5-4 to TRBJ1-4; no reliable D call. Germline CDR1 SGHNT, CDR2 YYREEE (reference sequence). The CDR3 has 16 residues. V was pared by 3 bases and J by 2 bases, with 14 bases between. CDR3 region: CASSSVSGRTNEKLFF. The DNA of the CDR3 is TGTGCCAGCAGCTCGGTTTCGGGCAGGACTAATGAAAAACTGTTTTTT.

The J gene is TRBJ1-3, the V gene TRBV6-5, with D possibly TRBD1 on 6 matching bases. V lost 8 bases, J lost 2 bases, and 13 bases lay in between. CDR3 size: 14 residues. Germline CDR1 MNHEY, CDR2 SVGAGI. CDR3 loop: CASSLRGTGNTIYF. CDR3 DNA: TGTGCCAGCTCTCTAAGGGGGACTGGAAACACCATATATTTT.

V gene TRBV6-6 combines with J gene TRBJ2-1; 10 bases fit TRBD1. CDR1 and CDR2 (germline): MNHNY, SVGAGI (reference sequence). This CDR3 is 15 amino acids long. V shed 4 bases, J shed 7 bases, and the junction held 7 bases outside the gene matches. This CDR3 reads CASSSRDRGLNEQFF. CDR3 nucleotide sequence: TGTGCCAGCAGTTCCCGGGACAGGGGCTTGAATGAGCAGTTCTTC.

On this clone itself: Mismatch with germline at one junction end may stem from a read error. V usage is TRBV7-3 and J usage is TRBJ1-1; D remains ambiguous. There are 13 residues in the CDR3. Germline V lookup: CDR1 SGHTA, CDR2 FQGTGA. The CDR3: CATSEQQNTEAFF. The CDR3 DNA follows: TGTGCCACCAGCGAACAACAGAACACTGAAGCTTTCTTT.

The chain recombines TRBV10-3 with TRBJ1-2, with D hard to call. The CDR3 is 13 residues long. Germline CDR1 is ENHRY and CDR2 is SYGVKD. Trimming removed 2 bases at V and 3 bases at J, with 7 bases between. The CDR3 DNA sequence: TGTGCCATCAGTGAGGACATCTACTATGGCTACACCTTC. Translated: CAISEDIYYGYTF.

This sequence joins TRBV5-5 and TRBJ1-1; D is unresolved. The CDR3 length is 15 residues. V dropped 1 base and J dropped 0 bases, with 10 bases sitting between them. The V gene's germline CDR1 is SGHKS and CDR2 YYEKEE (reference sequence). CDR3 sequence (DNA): TGTGCCAGCAGCTTGATCCCAGGTTTGAACACTGAAGCTTTCTTT. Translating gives CASSLIPGLNTEAFF.

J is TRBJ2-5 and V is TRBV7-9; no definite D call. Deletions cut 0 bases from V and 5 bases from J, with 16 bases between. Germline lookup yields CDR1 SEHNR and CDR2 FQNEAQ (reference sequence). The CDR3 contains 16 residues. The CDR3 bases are TGTGCCAGCAGCTTAGCGGGCGGCCTGCTCGGGGAGACCCAGTACTTC. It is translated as CASSLAGGLLGETQYF.

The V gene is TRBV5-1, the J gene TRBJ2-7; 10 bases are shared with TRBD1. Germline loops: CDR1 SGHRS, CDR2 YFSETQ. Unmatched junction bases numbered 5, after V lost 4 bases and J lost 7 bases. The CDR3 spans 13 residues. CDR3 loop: CASSRGQGVEQYF. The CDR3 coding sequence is TGCGCCAGCAGCAGAGGACAGGGGGTTGAGCAGTACTTC.